The 6 T cell receptor beta chains below were found in one sample sequenced in a study of OX40 agonist ivuxolimab in advanced cancers. The repertoire was sequenced with immunoSEQ multiplex PCR; TCRdb's copy has only in-frame clones and lacks some. This table holds about 96,000 clones, 70% to 85% found once. This specimen consisted of CD4+ or CD8+ T cells sorted from blood, obtained in a trial of the OX40 agonist ivuxolimab. The receptors shown here come from an adult with an advanced solid tumor such as melanoma, head and neck, liver or kidney cancer.

This chain links TRBV27 with TRBJ2-3; maybe TRBD2 (5 bases). V shed 2 bases and J shed 4 bases, with 13 bases lying between them. The length of the CDR3 is 15 residues. CDR1 and CDR2 from the germline V gene are MNHEY and SMNVEV (reference sequence). This chain's CDR3 is CASSLGSSSADTQYF. CDR3 sequence (DNA): TGTGCCAGCAGTTTAGGTTCTAGCTCCGCAGATACGCAGTATTTT.

This clone appeared a single time. The rearrangement joins TRBV7-2 to TRBJ1-6; D gene unclear. This CDR3 region has 14 residues. V shed 1 base and J shed 10 bases, with 11 bases lying between them. Germline V gene data show CDR1 as SGHTA and CDR2 as FQGNSA. In DNA, the CDR3 is TGTGCCAGCAGCTTAGGGGCGCTGGGCTCACCCCTCCACTTT. This encodes CASSLGALGSPLHF.

This rearrangement joins TRBV9 to TRBJ1-3, with 10 bases aligning to TRBD1. Trimming removed 0 bases from V and 0 bases from J; junction bases left unmatched: 3. Germline-derived CDR1 and CDR2 are SGDLS and YYNGEE. The CDR3 has 17 amino acids. The CDR3 here is CASSVEGQGNSGNTIYF. CDR3 coding DNA: TGTGCCAGCAGCGTAGAGGGACAGGGGAACTCTGGAAACACCATATATTTT.

V gene TRBV28 combines with J gene TRBJ1-6; TRBD1 matches at 7 bases. The CDR3 has 19 amino acids. The germline V gene encodes CDR1 MDHEN and CDR2 SYDVKM. After removal of 6 bases from V and 2 bases from J, the junction contained 16 bases not matched to a gene. For the CDR3, the DNA is TGTGCCAGCAGGGGGGAGACAGGGAGAGGTAGCACCTATAATTCACCCCTCCACTTT. This encodes CASRGETGRGSTYNSPLHF. Filled out from reference TRBV28 and TRBJ1-6, the complete variable domain reads DVKVTQSSRYLVKRTGEKVFLECVQDMDHENMFWYRQDPGLGLRLIYFSYDVKMKEKGDIPEGYSVSREKKERFSLILESASTNQTSMYLCASRGETGRGSTYNSPLHFGNGTRLTVT.

This sequence joins TRBV6-7 and TRBJ2-6; tentative D call: TRBD1 (5 bases). TRBV6-7 is an open reading frame whose function is uncertain. Trimming shortened V by 6 bases and J by 0 bases, and 9 bases separated the two germline ends. The CDR3 has 15 amino acids. This CDR3 is CASSPRVSGANVLTF. DNA of the CDR3: TGTGCCAGCAGCCCCAGGGTCTCTGGGGCCAACGTCCTGACTTTC.

The V gene is TRBV29-1, the J gene TRBJ2-7, with 11 bases identical to TRBD1. The germline V gene encodes CDR1 SQVTM and CDR2 ANQGSEA. V lost 3 bases, J lost 6 bases, and 4 bases stayed unmatched. The CDR3 runs to 13 residues. The CDR3 sequence: CSVEGQGGPEQYF. The CDR3 DNA follows: TGCAGCGTTGAGGGACAGGGGGGTCCCGAGCAGTACTTC.